The rows below give T cell receptor beta chains drawn from one sample of a study of cytomegalovirus exposure and HLA in healthy donors. Only in-frame clones appear in the TCRdb table, and some are missing; sequencing was by immunoSEQ multiplex PCR. The sample has some 95,000 clones, about 69% seen once. Sequencing used PBMCs. These receptors were collected from a woman between 18 and 29 years old in good health and CMV-seropositive. The CDR3 runs from the conserved cysteine through the conserved F or W. The order of the fields is J gene, V gene, D gene, clone size, CDR3 DNA, CDR3 protein. D genes are given only for firm matches. Part of the rows lack a size; the others show once, few, many or a class for expanded clones.

j_gene: TRBJ2-2
v_gene: TRBV5-1
d_gene: TRBD2
abundance: .
CDR3nt: TGCGCCAGCAGCTTGGTAACGGCGGGAGGGTCCGGGGAGCTGTTTTTT
CDR3aa: CASSLVTAGGSGELFF

j_gene: TRBJ2-1
v_gene: TRBV11-1
d_gene: .
abundance: .
CDR3nt: TGTGCCAGCAGCCGCTACCGGCGGAAGGAGCAGTTCTTC
CDR3aa: CASSRYRRKEQFF

j_gene: TRBJ2-7
v_gene: TRBV13
d_gene: .
abundance: .
CDR3nt: TGTGCCAGCAGTGTACTGGGCAGCACGCACGAGCAGTACTTC
CDR3aa: CASSVLGSTHEQYF

j_gene: TRBJ2-3
v_gene: TRBV7-9
d_gene: TRBD2
abundance: .
CDR3nt: TGTGCCAGCAGCCAGAGTCCTAAGGGTAGCGGGATACCGACGACGCAGTATTTT
CDR3aa: CASSQSPKGSGIPTTQYF

j_gene: TRBJ2-1
v_gene: TRBV19
d_gene: TRBD2
abundance: .
CDR3nt: TGTGCCAGTAGTATAAGGGCTAGCGGGAGTGCCTCCTACAATGAGCAGTTCTTC
CDR3aa: CASSIRASGSASYNEQFF

j_gene: TRBJ2-4
v_gene: TRBV2
d_gene: .
abundance: .
CDR3nt: TGTGCCAGCAGGCTCTGGGGACTGGGAGCCAAAAACATTCAGTACTTC
CDR3aa: CASRLWGLGAKNIQYF

j_gene: TRBJ2-7
v_gene: TRBV9
d_gene: .
abundance: .
CDR3nt: TGTGCCAGCAGCGTAGGTGCAGTCTCCTACGAGCAGTACTTC
CDR3aa: CASSVGAVSYEQYF

j_gene: TRBJ2-1
v_gene: TRBV28
d_gene: TRBD1
abundance: .
CDR3nt: TGTGCCAGCTACGACAGGGCCCCCATGAATGAGCAGTTCTTC
CDR3aa: CASYDRAPMNEQFF

j_gene: TRBJ1-6
v_gene: TRBV4-1
d_gene: TRBD1
abundance: .
CDR3nt: TGCGCCAGCAGCCAGAGGACAGGGGGGATTAATTCACCCCTCCACTTT
CDR3aa: CASSQRTGGINSPLHF

j_gene: TRBJ2-1
v_gene: TRBV10-3
d_gene: .
abundance: .
CDR3nt: TGTGCCATCAGTGAGTCAGGACTTTACAATGAGCAGTTCTTC
CDR3aa: CAISESGLYNEQFF

j_gene: TRBJ2-2
v_gene: TRBV28
d_gene: .
abundance: .
CDR3nt: TGTGCCAGCAGTTTAACAGACAGAGCCACCGGGGAGCTGTTTTTT
CDR3aa: CASSLTDRATGELFF

j_gene: TRBJ2-2
v_gene: TRBV9
d_gene: TRBD2
abundance: .
CDR3nt: TGTGCCAGCAGCGTCCTCGCGGGGGTTACGAACACCGGGGAGCTGTTTTTT
CDR3aa: CASSVLAGVTNTGELFF

j_gene: TRBJ2-1
v_gene: TRBV19
d_gene: TRBD2
abundance: .
CDR3nt: TGTGCCAGTAGTTCGATTCCTAGCGGGAGTTTAAATGAGCAGTTCTTC
CDR3aa: CASSSIPSGSLNEQFF

j_gene: TRBJ1-3
v_gene: TRBV5-1
d_gene: .
abundance: .
CDR3nt: TGCGCCAGCAGCTTGGCCGGACAAAACTCTGGAAACACCATATATTTT
CDR3aa: CASSLAGQNSGNTIYF

j_gene: TRBJ2-1
v_gene: TRBV19
d_gene: TRBD2
abundance: .
CDR3nt: TGTGCCAGTAGTATAAGGGAGGGGCACAATGAGCAGTTCTTC
CDR3aa: CASSIREGHNEQFF

j_gene: TRBJ1-5
v_gene: TRBV11-2
d_gene: TRBD1
abundance: .
CDR3nt: TGTGCCAGCAGCTATGGACAGGGATACAATCAGCCCCAGCATTTT
CDR3aa: CASSYGQGYNQPQHF

j_gene: TRBJ1-5
v_gene: TRBV18
d_gene: .
abundance: .
CDR3nt: TGTGCCAGCTCACCATCGGGGGACAATCAGCCCCAGCATTTT
CDR3aa: CASSPSGDNQPQHF

j_gene: TRBJ2-7
v_gene: TRBV10-3
d_gene: .
abundance: .
CDR3nt: TGTGCCATCAGTGACAGGGCACGAGGTTCTTCCTACGAGCAGTACTTC
CDR3aa: CAISDRARGSSYEQYF

j_gene: TRBJ2-6
v_gene: TRBV5-5
d_gene: .
abundance: .
CDR3nt: TGTGCCAGCAGCTTAGAGGTCTCTGGGGCCAACGTCCTGACTTTC
CDR3aa: CASSLEVSGANVLTF

j_gene: TRBJ2-1
v_gene: TRBV4-3
d_gene: TRBD2
abundance: few
CDR3nt: TGCGCCAGCAGCCAAGCCCCGGGACTACTCAATGAGCAGTTCTTC
CDR3aa: CASSQAPGLLNEQFF

j_gene: TRBJ2-3
v_gene: TRBV5-4
d_gene: TRBD2
abundance: few
CDR3nt: TGTGCCAGCAGTCCCGGGACTAGCGGGGAGACGCAGTATTTT
CDR3aa: CASSPGTSGETQYF

j_gene: TRBJ1-1
v_gene: TRBV5-5
d_gene: .
abundance: .
CDR3nt: TGTGCCAGCAGTCCCGGGGACACTGAAGCTTTCTTT
CDR3aa: CASSPGDTEAFF

j_gene: TRBJ2-1
v_gene: TRBV19
d_gene: .
abundance: .
CDR3nt: TGTGCCAGTAGTGCCCAGCGGGTAGAGGTCAATGAGCAGTTCTTC
CDR3aa: CASSAQRVEVNEQFF

j_gene: TRBJ2-2
v_gene: TRBV21-1
d_gene: .
abundance: .
CDR3nt: TGTGCCAGCAGCTCCGGGACAGGGGGCGTCCGGGAGCTGTTTTTT
CDR3aa: CASSSGTGGVRELFF

j_gene: TRBJ2-5
v_gene: TRBV7-6
d_gene: .
abundance: .
CDR3nt: TGTGCCAGCACCCCCAACCCCCAGGCAGGGGAGACCCAGTACTTC
CDR3aa: CASTPNPQAGETQYF

j_gene: TRBJ2-2
v_gene: TRBV29-1
d_gene: TRBD2
abundance: .
CDR3nt: TGCAGCGTTGGGGCCCAGCGGGGGGGCACCGGGGAGCTGTTTTTT
CDR3aa: CSVGAQRGGTGELFF

j_gene: TRBJ1-1
v_gene: TRBV19
d_gene: TRBD1
abundance: .
CDR3nt: TGTGCCAGTACCCCACAGGGGATGAACACTGAAGCTTTCTTT
CDR3aa: CASTPQGMNTEAFF

j_gene: TRBJ2-3
v_gene: TRBV5-1
d_gene: TRBD2
abundance: once
CDR3nt: TGCGCCAGCAGCGGAACTAGCGGGGGGACGCAGTATTTT
CDR3aa: CASSGTSGGTQYF

j_gene: TRBJ1-5
v_gene: TRBV9
d_gene: .
abundance: few
CDR3nt: TGTGCCAGCAGCGGGACAGCTGGGAATCAGCCCCAGCATTTT
CDR3aa: CASSGTAGNQPQHF

j_gene: TRBJ1-1
v_gene: TRBV5-4
d_gene: .
abundance: .
CDR3nt: TGTGCCAGCAGCCCGAGTACGCTCCTCAACACTGAAGCTTTCTTT
CDR3aa: CASSPSTLLNTEAFF

j_gene: TRBJ2-3
v_gene: TRBV4-2
d_gene: TRBD2
abundance: .
CDR3nt: TGTGCCAGCAGCCCTCCCTGGGCTAGCGGGAGAGCAGATACGCAGTATTTT
CDR3aa: CASSPPWASGRADTQYF

j_gene: TRBJ1-3
v_gene: TRBV28
d_gene: .
abundance: .
CDR3nt: TGTGCCAGCAGTTTACCGGAGCGCTCTGGAAACACCATATATTTT
CDR3aa: CASSLPERSGNTIYF

j_gene: TRBJ2-7
v_gene: TRBV15
d_gene: .
abundance: once
CDR3nt: TGTGCCACCAGCAGAGCCTCTAGCTTCTACGAGCAGTACTTC
CDR3aa: CATSRASSFYEQYF

j_gene: TRBJ1-5
v_gene: TRBV7-2
d_gene: TRBD1
abundance: .
CDR3nt: TGTGCCAGCAGCTTAGTCGGGCAGGGGGTTCAGCCCCAGCATTTT
CDR3aa: CASSLVGQGVQPQHF

j_gene: TRBJ2-3
v_gene: TRBV15
d_gene: TRBD2
abundance: .
CDR3nt: TGTGCCACCAGCAGTCCCCGGGGACTAGCGGGGCAACCAGATACGCAGTATTTT
CDR3aa: CATSSPRGLAGQPDTQYF

j_gene: TRBJ1-3
v_gene: TRBV19
d_gene: .
abundance: once
CDR3nt: TGTGCCAGTAGTATAGATGACAGTTACTCTGGAAACACCATATATTTT
CDR3aa: CASSIDDSYSGNTIYF

j_gene: TRBJ2-7
v_gene: TRBV4-1
d_gene: .
abundance: .
CDR3nt: TGCGCCAGCAGCCAAGATCAGGGGCAGTACTACGAGCAGTACTTC
CDR3aa: CASSQDQGQYYEQYF

j_gene: TRBJ2-6
v_gene: TRBV7-9
d_gene: TRBD2
abundance: .
CDR3nt: TGTGCCAGCAGCTCCGCGGGGGGTCCCGGGGCCAACGTCCTGACTTTC
CDR3aa: CASSSAGGPGANVLTF

j_gene: TRBJ2-1
v_gene: TRBV11-3
d_gene: TRBD2
abundance: .
CDR3nt: TGTGCCAGCAGCCCTAGCGGGAGCTCCTACAATGAGCAGTTCTTC
CDR3aa: CASSPSGSSYNEQFF

j_gene: TRBJ1-1
v_gene: TRBV5-7
d_gene: .
abundance: .
CDR3nt: TGTGCCAGCAGCTTGGGGGGGAGGGGGGGAACTGAAGCTTTCTTT
CDR3aa: CASSLGGRGGTEAFF

j_gene: TRBJ1-6
v_gene: TRBV18
d_gene: .
abundance: .
CDR3nt: TGTGCCAGCTCATCTTACAGATCTGGGTCACCCCTCCACTTT
CDR3aa: CASSSYRSGSPLHF

j_gene: TRBJ2-7
v_gene: TRBV4-3
d_gene: .
abundance: .
CDR3nt: TGCGCCAGCAGCCAGGAAAGGCGAAGCGGGCCCGGCTACGAGCAGTACTTC
CDR3aa: CASSQERRSGPGYEQYF

j_gene: TRBJ2-5
v_gene: TRBV11-2
d_gene: .
abundance: .
CDR3nt: TGTGCCAGCAGCCCCACGGGTGAGACCCAGTACTTC
CDR3aa: CASSPTGETQYF